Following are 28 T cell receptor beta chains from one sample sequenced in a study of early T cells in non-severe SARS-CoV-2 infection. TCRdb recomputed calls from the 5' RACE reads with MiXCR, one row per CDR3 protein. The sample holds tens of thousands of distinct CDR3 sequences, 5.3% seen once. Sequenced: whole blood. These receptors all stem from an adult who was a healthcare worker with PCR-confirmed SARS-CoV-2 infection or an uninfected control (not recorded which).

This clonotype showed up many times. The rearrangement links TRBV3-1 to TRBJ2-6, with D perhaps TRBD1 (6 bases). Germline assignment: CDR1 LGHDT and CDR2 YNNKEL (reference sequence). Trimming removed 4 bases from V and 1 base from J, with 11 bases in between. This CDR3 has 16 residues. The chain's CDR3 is CASSLDRTSGANVLTF. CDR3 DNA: TGTGCCAGCAGCCTTGACAGGACTTCTGGGGCCAACGTCCTGACTTTC.

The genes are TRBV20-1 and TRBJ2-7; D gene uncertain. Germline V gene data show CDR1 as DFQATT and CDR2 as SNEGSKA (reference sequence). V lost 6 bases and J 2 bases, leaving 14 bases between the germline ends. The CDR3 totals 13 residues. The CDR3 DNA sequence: TGCAGTGCCGTCTTGGCGCTAACCTACGAGCAGTACTTC. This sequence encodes CSAVLALTYEQYF.

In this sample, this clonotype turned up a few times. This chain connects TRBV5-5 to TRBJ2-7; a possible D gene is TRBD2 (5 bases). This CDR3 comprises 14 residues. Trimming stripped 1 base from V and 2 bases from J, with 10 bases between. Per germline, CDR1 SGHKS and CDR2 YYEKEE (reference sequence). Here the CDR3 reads CASSLYGVPYEQYF. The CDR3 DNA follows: TGTGCCAGCAGCTTGTACGGGGTACCCTACGAGCAGTACTTC.

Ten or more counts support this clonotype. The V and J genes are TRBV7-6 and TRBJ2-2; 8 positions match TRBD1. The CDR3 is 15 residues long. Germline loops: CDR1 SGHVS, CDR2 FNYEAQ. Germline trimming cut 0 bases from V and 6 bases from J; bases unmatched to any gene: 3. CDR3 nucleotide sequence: TGTGCCAGCAGCTTAGCGGACAGGGTTGCCGGGGAGCTGTTTTTT. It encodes CASSLADRVAGELFF.

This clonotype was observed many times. The CDR3 protein is CSAREFLGSPLHF. In nucleotides, the CDR3 is TGCAGTGCTAGGGAATTCCTAGGGTCACCCCTCCACTTT. This chain links TRBV20-1 with TRBJ1-6; D remains unclear. Trimming pared 3 bases from V and 10 bases from J, leaving 13 bases between. The CDR3 runs 13 residues. Germline V lookup: CDR1 DFQATT, CDR2 SNEGSKA (reference sequence).

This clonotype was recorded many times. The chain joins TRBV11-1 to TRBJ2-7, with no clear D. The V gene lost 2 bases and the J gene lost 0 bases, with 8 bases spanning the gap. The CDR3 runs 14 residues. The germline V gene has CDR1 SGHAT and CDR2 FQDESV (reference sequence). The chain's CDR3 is CASSLPASSYEQYF. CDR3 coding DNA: TGTGCCAGCAGCTTACCCGCTAGCTCCTACGAGCAGTACTTC.

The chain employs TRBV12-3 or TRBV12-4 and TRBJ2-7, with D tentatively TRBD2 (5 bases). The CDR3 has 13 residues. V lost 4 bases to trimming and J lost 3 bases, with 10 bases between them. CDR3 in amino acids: CASSSGNNYEQYF. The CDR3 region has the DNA TGTGCCAGCAGTTCCGGGAACAACTACGAGCAGTACTTC.

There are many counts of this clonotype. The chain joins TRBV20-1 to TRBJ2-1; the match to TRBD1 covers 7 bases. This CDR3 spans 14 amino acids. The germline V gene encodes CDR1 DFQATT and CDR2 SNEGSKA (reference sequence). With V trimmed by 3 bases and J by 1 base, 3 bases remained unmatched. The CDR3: CSARGQLSYNEQFF. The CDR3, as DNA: TGCAGTGCTAGGGGACAGTTGTCCTACAATGAGCAGTTCTTC.

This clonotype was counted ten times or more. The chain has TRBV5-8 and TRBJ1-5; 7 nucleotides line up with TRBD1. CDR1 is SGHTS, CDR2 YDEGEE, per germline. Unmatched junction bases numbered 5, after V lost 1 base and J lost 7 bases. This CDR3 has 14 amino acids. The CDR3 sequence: CASSLPTGRQPQHF. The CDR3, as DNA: TGTGCCAGCAGCTTGCCGACAGGGAGACAGCCCCAGCATTTT.

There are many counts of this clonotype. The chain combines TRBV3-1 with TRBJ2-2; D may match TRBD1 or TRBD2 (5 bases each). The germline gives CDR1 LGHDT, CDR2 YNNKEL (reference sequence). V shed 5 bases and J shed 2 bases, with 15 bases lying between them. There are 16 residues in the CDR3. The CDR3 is CASSTPGTINTGELFF. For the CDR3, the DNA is TGTGCCAGCAGCACACCCGGGACCATCAACACCGGGGAGCTGTTTTTT.

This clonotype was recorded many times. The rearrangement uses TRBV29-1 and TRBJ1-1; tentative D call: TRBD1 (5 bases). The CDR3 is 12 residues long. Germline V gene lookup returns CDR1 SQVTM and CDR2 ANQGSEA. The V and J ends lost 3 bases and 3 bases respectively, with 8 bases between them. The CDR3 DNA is TGCAGCGTTGATGTGACAGACACTGAAGCTTTCTTT. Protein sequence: CSVDVTDTEAFF.

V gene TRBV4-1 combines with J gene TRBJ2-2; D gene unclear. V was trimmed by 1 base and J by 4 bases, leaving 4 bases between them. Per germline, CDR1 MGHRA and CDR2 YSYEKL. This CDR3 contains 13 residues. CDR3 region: CASSQGGTGELFF. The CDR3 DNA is TGCGCCAGCAGCCAAGGTGGCACCGGGGAGCTGTTTTTT.

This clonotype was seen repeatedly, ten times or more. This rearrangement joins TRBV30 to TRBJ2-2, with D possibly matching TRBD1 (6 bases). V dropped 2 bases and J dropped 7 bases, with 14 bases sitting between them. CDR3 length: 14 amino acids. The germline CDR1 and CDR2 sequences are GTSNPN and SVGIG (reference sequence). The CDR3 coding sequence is TGTGCCTGGAGTCTGGGGGCCTCGGGCGGGGAGCTGTTTTTT. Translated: CAWSLGASGGELFF.

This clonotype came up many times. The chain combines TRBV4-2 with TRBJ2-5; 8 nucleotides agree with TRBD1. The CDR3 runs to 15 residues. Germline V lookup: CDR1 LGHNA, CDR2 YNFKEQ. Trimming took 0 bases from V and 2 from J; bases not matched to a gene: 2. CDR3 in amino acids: CASSQDTGGQETQYF. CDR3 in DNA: TGTGCCAGCAGCCAAGATACAGGGGGGCAAGAGACCCAGTACTTC.

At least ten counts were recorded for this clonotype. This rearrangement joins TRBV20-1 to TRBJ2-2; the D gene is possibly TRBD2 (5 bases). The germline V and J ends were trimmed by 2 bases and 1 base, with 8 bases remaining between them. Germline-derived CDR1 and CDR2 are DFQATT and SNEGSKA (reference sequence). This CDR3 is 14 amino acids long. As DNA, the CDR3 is TGCAGTGCTAGAACCAGCGGGAACACCGGGGAGCTGTTTTTT. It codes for CSARTSGNTGELFF.

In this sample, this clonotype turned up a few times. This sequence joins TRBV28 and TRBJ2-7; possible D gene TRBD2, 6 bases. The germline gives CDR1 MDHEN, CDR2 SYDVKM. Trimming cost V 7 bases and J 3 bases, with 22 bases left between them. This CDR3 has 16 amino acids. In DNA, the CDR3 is TGTGCCAGCATCCCCGGGACTTCCCGTTACATCTACGAGCAGTACTTC. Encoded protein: CASIPGTSRYIYEQYF.

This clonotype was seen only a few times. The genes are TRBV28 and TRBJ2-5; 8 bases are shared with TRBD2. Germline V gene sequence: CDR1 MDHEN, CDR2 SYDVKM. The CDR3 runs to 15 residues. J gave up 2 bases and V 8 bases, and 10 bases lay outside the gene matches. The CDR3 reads CASSSSGTLQETQYF. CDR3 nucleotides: TGTGCCAGCTCGAGTAGCGGGACGTTACAAGAGACCCAGTACTTC. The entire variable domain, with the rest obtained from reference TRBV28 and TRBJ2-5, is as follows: DVKVTQSSRYLVKRTGEKVFLECVQDMDHENMFWYRQDPGLGLRLIYFSYDVKMKEKGDIPEGYSVSREKKERFSLILESASTNQTSMYLCASSSSGTLQETQYFGPGTRLLVL.

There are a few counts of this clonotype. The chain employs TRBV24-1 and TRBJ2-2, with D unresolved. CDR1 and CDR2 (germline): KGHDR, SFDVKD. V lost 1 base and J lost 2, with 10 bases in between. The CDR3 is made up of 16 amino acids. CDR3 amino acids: CATSDFYGPNTGELFF. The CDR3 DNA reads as TGTGCCACCAGTGATTTCTACGGACCCAACACCGGGGAGCTGTTTTTT.

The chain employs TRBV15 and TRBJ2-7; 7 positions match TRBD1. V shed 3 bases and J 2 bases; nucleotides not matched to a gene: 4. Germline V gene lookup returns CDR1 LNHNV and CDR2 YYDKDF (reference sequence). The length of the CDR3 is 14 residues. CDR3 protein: CATSSLDRAYEQYF. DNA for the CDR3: TGTGCCACCAGCAGCCTCGACAGGGCCTACGAGCAGTACTTC.

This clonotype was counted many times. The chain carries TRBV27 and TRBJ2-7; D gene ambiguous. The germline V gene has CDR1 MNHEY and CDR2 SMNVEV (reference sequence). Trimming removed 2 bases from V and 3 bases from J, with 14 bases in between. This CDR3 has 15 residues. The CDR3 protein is CASSLSRLLGYEQYF. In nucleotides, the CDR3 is TGTGCCAGCAGTTTAAGTCGCCTCCTGGGCTACGAGCAGTACTTC.

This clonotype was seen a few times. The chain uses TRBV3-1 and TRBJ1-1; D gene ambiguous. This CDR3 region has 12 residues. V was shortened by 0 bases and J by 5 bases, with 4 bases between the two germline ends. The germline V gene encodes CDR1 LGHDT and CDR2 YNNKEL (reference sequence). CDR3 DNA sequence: TGTGCCAGCAGCCAAGAGGGGACTGAAGCTTTCTTT. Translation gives CASSQEGTEAFF.

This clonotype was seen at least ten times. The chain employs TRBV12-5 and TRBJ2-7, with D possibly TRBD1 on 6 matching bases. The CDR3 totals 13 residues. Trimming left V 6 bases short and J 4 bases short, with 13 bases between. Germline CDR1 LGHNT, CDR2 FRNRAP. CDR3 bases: TGTGCTAGTGGCGACAGGCTGGGGTACGAGCAGTACTTC. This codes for CASGDRLGYEQYF.

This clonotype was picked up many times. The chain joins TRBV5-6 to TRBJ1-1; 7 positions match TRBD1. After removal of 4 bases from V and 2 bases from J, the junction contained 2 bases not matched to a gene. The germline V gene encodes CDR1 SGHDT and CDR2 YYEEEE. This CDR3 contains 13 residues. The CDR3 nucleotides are TGTGCCAGCAGCCGGACAGGCAACACTGAAGCTTTCTTT. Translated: CASSRTGNTEAFF.

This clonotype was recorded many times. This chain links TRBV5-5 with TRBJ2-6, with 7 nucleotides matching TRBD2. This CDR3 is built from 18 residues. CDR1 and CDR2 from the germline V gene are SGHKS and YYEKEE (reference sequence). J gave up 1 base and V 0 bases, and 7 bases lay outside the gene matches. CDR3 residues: CASSLGGGGLSGANVLTF. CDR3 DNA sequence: TGTGCCAGCAGCTTGGGCGGGGGAGGATTGTCTGGGGCCAACGTCCTGACTTTC.

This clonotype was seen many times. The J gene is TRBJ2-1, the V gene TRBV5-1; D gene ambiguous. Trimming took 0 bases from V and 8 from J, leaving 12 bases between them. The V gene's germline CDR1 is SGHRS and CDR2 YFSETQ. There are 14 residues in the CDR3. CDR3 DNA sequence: TGCGCCAGCAGCTTGGCTTTGGGTTATGATGAGCAGTTCTTC. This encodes CASSLALGYDEQFF.

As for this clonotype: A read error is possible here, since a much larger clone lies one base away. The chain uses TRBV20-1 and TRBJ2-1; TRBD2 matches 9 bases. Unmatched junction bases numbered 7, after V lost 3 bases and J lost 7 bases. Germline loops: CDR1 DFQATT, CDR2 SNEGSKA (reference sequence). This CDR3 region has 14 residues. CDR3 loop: CSASQRGVYNEQFF. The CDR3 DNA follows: TGCAGTGCTAGTCAGCGGGGGGTCTATAATGAGCAGTTCTTC.

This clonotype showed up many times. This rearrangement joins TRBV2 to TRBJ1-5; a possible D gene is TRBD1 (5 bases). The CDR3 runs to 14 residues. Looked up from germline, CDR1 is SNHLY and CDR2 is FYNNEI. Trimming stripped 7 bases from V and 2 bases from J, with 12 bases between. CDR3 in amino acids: CASMGQGGNQPQHF. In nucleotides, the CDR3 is TGTGCCAGCATGGGCCAGGGTGGCAATCAGCCCCAGCATTTT.

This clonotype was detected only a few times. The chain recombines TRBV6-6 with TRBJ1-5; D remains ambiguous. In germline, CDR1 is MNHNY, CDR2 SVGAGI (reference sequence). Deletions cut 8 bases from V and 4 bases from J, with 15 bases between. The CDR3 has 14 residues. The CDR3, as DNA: TGTGCCAGCCTTGGAACGTTCTGGAATCAGCCCCAGCATTTT. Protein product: CASLGTFWNQPQHF.